This T cell receptor (beta chain) was recorded in a study of CD8+CD57+ T cells in acquired aplastic anemia. The use of genomic DNA as template underpinned the TCR beta VDJ and CDR3 profiling. MiXCR, applied by TCRdb to the reads, yields one record per CDR3 protein. Of hundreds of thousands of distinct CDR3 sequences in the sample, 55% to 70% were seen once. Per germline, CDR1 SGHVS and CDR2 FQNEAQ. This CDR3 is 14 amino acids long. The table lists this clonotype with a count of one. The junction departs from the called germline gene at one end, perhaps through a read error. Sequenced material: sorted CD4+, CD8+, or CD8+CD57+ T cells (not recorded which) from PBMCs. This TCR was recovered from a human donor in good health, serving as a control. The chain carries TRBV7-8 and TRBJ2-5; 8 bases align to TRBD2. Here the CDR3 reads CASSFTGGRGTQPF. DNA for the CDR3: TGTGCCAGCAGCTTCACGGGAGGGAGAGGGACCCAGCCCTTC.